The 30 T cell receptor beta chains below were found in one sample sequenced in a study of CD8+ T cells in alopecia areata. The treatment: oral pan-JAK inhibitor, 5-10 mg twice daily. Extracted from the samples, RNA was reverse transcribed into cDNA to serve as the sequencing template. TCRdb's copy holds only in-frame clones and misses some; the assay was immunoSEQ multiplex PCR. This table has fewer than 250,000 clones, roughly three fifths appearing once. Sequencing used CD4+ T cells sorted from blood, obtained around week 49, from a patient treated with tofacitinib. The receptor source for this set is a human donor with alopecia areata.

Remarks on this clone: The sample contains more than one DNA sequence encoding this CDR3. CDR3 DNA: TGTGCCAGCAGCCTTGGGCCATCCTACGAGCAGTACTTC. Amino acids: CASSLGPSYEQYF. The V and J genes are TRBV6-5 and TRBJ2-7; the D is unclear. The CDR3 sequence is 13 residues long. V was cut by 6 bases and J by 1 base, with 10 bases left in between. Germline V gene sequence: CDR1 MNHEY, CDR2 SVGAGI.

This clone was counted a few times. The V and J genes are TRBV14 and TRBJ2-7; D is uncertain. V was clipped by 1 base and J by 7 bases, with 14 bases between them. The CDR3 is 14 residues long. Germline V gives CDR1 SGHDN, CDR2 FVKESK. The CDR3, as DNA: TGTGCCAGCAGCCAAGTTTTGGGCGCCACAGAGCAGTACTTC. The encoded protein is CASSQVLGATEQYF.

CDR3 protein: CASTVTSGHEQYF. DNA of the CDR3: TGTGCCAGCACCGTAACTAGCGGGCACGAGCAGTACTTC. The chain carries TRBV11-2 and TRBJ2-5; 9 bases are a match to TRBD2. The DNA matches TRBJ2-7 better at its end, which makes the J call doubtful. Germline-derived CDR1 and CDR2 are SGHAT and FQNNGV. This CDR3 region has 13 residues.

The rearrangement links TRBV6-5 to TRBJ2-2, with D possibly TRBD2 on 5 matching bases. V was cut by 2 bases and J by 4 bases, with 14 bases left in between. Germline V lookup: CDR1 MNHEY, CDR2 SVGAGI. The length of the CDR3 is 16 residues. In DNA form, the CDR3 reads TGTGCCAGCAGTTACGGAGGCGGATCAATCACCGGGGAGCTGTTTTTT. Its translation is CASSYGGGSITGELFF.

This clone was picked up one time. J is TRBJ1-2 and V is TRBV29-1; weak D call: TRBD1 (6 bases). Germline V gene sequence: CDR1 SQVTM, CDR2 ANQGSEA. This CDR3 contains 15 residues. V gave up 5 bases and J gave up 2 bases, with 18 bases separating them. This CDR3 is CSVPSSGTTNYGYTF. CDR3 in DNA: TGCAGCGTTCCCTCATCCGGGACAACCAACTATGGCTACACCTTC. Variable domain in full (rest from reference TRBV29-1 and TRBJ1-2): SAVISQKPSRDICQRGTSLTIQCQVDSQVTMMFWYRQQPGQSLTLIATANQGSEATYESGFVIDKFPISRPNLTFSTLTVSNMSPEDSSIYLCSVPSSGTTNYGYTFGSGTRLTVV.

The CDR3: CASSRNAGQGFGYTF. The CDR3 coding sequence is TGCGCCAGCAGCCGGAACGCGGGACAGGGATTTGGCTACACCTTC. The chain uses TRBV4-1 and TRBJ1-2, with 9 bases that match TRBD1. This CDR3 is built from 15 residues. The V gene end was trimmed by 4 bases and the J gene end by 7 bases; junction bases not matched to a gene: 10. The germline V gene encodes CDR1 MGHRA and CDR2 YSYEKL.

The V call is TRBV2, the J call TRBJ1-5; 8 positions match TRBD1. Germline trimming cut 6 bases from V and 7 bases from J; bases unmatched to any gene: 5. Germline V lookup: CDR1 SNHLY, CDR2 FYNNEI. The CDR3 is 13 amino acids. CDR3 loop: CASSPQGEQPQHF. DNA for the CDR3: TGTGCCAGCAGCCCACAGGGGGAGCAGCCCCAGCATTTT.

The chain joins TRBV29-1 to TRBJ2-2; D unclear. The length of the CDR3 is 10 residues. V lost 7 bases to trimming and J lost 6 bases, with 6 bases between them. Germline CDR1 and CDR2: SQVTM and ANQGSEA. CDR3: CSAVSGELFF. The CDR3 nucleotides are TGCAGCGCCGTTTCCGGGGAGCTGTTTTTT.

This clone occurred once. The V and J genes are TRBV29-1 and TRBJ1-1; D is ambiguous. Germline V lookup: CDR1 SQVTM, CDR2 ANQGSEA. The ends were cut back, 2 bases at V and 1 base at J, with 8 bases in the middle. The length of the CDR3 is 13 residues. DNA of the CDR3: TGCAGCGTTGAAAGGGCAGGGAACACTGAAGCTTTCTTT. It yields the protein CSVERAGNTEAFF.

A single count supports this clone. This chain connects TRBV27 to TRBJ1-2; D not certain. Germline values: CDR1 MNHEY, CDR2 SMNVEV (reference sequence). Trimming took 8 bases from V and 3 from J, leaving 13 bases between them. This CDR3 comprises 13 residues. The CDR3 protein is CASARAVDYGYTF. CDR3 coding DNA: TGTGCCAGCGCAAGGGCGGTGGACTATGGCTACACCTTC.

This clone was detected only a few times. This CDR3 reads CAWIDRRDTEAFF. CDR3 in DNA: TGTGCCTGGATAGACCGTCGGGACACTGAAGCTTTCTTT. This chain links TRBV30 with TRBJ1-1; D not resolved. Looked up from germline, CDR1 is GTSNPN and CDR2 is SVGIG (reference sequence). The CDR3 runs to 13 residues. V was shortened by 4 bases and J by 3 bases, with 12 bases between the two germline ends.

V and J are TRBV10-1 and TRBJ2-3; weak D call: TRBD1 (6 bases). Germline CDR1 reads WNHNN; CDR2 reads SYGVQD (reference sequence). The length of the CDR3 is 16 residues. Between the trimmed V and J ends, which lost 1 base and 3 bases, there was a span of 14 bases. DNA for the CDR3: TGCGCCAGCAGTGAGTGGACAGTTGATGGGACAGATACGCAGTATTTT. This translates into CASSEWTVDGTDTQYF.

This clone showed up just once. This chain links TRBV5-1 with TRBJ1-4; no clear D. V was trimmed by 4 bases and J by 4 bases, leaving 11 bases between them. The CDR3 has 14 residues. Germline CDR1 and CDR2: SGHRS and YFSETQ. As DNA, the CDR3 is TGCGCCAGCAGCCCCGGACGGGTTAATGAAAAACTGTTTTTT. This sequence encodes CASSPGRVNEKLFF.

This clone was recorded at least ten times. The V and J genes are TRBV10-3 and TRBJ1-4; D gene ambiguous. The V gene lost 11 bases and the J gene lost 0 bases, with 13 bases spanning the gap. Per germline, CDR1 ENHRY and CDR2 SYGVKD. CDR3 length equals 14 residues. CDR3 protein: CAARDAATNEKLFF. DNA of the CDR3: TGTGCCGCTCGCGACGCTGCAACTAATGAAAAACTGTTTTTT.

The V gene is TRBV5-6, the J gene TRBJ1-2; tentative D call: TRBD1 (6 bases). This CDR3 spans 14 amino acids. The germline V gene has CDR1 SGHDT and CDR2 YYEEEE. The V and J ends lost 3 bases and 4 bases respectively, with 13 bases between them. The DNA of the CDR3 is TGTGCCAGCAGCTCCCGACAGGCCCTCTATGGCTACACCTTC. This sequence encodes CASSSRQALYGYTF.

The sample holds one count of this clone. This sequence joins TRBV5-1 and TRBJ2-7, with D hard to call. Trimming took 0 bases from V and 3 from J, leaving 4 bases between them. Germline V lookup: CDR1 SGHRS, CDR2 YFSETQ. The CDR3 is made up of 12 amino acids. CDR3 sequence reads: CASSLDDYEQYF. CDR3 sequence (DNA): TGCGCCAGCAGCTTGGACGACTACGAGCAGTACTTC.

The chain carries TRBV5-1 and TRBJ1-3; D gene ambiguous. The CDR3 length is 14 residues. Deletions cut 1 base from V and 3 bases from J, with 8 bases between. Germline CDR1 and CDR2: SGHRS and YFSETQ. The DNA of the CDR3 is TGCGCCAGCAGCTTGACCGGTAATGGAAACACCATATATTTT. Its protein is CASSLTGNGNTIYF.

The CDR3 region is CASSERGGARNIQYF. For the CDR3, the DNA is TGTGCCAGCAGTGAACGGGGGGGGGCGAGGAACATTCAGTACTTC. The chain employs TRBV6-1 and TRBJ2-4; 8 nucleotides align to TRBD2. With V trimmed by 2 bases and J by 7 bases, 7 bases remained unmatched. This CDR3 contains 15 residues. Per germline, CDR1 MNHNS and CDR2 SASEGT.

CDR3 nucleotides: TGTGCCAGTAGTTCCTCCGGAGACGCAGTCGAGGGGGAGACCCAGTACTTC. The encoded protein is CASSSSGDAVEGETQYF. The chain recombines TRBV19 with TRBJ2-5; possibly TRBD1 or TRBD2 for D (5 bases each). This CDR3 region has 17 residues. Per germline, CDR1 LNHDA and CDR2 SQIVND (reference sequence). V was shortened by 5 bases and J by 5 bases, with 24 bases between the two germline ends.

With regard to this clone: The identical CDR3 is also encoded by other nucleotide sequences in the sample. The CDR3 sequence is CASSLRGYEQYF. DNA of the CDR3: TGTGCCAGCAGCCTTAGGGGGTACGAGCAGTACTTC. The chain couples TRBV7-2 to TRBJ2-7, with a possible D match to TRBD1 (6 bases). The V gene lost 5 bases and the J gene lost 4 bases, with 9 bases spanning the gap. CDR1 SGHTA and CDR2 FQGNSA come from the germline V gene. The CDR3 consists of 12 residues.

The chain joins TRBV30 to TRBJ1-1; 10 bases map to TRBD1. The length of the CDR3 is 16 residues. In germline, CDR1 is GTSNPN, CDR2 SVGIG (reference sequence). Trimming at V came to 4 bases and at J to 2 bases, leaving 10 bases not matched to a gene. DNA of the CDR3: TGTGCCTGGACCCGGCTGGGACAGGGGTCTAACACTGAAGCTTTCTTT. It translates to CAWTRLGQGSNTEAFF.

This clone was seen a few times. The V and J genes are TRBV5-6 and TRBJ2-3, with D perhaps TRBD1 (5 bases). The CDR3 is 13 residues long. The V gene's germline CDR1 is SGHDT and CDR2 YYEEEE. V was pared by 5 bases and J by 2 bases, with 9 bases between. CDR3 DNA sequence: TGTGCCAGCAGGACAGTTTCCACAGATACGCAGTATTTT. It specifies CASRTVSTDTQYF.

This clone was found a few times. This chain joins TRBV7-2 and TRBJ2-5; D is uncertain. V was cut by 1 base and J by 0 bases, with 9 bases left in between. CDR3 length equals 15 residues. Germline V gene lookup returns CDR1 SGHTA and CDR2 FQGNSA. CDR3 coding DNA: TGTGCCAGCAGCTTAGGGATTCTGTACCAAGAGACCCAGTACTTC. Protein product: CASSLGILYQETQYF.

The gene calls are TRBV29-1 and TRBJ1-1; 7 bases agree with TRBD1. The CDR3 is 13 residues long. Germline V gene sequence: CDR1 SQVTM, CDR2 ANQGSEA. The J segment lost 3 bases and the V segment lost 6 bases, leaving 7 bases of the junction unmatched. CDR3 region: CSVATGMDTEAFF. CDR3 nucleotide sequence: TGCAGCGTGGCGACAGGGATGGACACTGAAGCTTTCTTT.

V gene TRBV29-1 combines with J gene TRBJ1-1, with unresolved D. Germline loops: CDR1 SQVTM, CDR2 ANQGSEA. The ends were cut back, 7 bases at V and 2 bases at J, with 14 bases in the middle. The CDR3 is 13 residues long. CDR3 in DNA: TGCAGCGGATTGACATTGGCCAACACTGAAGCTTTCTTT. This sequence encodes CSGLTLANTEAFF.

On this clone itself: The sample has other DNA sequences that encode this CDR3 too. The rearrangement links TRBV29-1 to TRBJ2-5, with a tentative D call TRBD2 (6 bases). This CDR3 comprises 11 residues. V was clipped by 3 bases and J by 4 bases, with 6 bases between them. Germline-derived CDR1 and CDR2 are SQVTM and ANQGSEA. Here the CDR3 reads CSVDGGETQYF. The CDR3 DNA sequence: TGCAGCGTTGACGGGGGAGAGACCCAGTACTTC. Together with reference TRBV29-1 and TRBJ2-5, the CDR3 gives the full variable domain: SAVISQKPSRDICQRGTSLTIQCQVDSQVTMMFWYRQQPGQSLTLIATANQGSEATYESGFVIDKFPISRPNLTFSTLTVSNMSPEDSSIYLCSVDGGETQYFGPGTRLLVL.

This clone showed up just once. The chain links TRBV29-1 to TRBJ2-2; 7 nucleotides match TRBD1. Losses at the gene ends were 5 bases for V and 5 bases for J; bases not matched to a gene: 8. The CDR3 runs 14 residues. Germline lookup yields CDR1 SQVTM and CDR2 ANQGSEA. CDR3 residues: CSVLRQGVTGELFF. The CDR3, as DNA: TGCAGCGTTCTCCGGCAGGGGGTTACCGGGGAGCTGTTTTTT.

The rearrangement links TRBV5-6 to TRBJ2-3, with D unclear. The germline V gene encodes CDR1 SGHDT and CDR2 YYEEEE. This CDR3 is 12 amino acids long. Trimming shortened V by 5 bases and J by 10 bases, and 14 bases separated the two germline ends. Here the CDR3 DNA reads TGTGCCAGCAGTTCCCCACCCCGCCCGCAGTATTTT. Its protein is CASSSPPRPQYF.

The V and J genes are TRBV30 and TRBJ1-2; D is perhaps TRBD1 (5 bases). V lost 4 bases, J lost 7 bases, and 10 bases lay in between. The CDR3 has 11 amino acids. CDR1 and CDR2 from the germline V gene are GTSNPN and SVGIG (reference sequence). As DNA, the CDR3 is TGTGCCTGGAAAAGGGACCCTGGCTACACCTTC. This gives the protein CAWKRDPGYTF.

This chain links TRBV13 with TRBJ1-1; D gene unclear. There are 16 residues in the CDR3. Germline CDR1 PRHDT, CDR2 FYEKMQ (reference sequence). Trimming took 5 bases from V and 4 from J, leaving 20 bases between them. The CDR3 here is CASSLMTALSVTEAFF. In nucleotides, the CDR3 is TGTGCCAGCAGCCTAATGACTGCGTTGAGCGTCACTGAAGCTTTCTTT.